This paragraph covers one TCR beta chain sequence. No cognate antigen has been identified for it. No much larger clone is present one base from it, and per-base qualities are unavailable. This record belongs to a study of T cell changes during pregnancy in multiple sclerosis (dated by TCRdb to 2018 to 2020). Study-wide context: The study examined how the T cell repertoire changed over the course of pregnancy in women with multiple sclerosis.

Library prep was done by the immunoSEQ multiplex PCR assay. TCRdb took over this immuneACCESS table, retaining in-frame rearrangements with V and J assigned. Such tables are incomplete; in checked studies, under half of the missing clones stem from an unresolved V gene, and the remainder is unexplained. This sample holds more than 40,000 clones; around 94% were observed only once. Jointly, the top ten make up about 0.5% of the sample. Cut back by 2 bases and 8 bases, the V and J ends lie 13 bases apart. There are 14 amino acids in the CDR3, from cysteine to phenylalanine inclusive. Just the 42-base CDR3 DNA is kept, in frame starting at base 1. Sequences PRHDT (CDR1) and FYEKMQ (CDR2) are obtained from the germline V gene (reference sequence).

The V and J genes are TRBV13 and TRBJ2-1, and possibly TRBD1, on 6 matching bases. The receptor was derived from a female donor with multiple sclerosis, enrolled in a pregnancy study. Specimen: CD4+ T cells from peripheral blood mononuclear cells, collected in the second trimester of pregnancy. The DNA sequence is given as TGTGCCAGCAGCTTAAGGCCCGAGGGGGATGAGCAGTTCTTC. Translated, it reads CASSLRPEGDEQFF.